The next 19 T cell receptor beta chains were all read from a single sample in a study of post-analysis software for immune sequencing data. Findings and limits, study-wide: Patients showed TRBV5-6, TRBV5-1 and TRBV20-1 among four to six TRBV segments more frequent than in controls.

Unique molecular identifiers tagged the TCR beta cDNA libraries. From the PCR reads, TCRdb called clonotypes with MiXCR, one entry per CDR3 protein. The table has roughly 800,000 distinct CDR3 sequences, 35% to 55% seen once. No cognate antigen is known for these TCRs. The specimen sequenced was blood. The receptor source for this set is a girl aged 10 to 17 with multiple sclerosis.

This clonotype was counted ten times or more. The chain is built from TRBV29-1 and TRBJ2-5, with a weak D call TRBD1 (6 bases). In germline, CDR1 is SQVTM, CDR2 ANQGSEA. This CDR3 spans 13 amino acids. V dropped 4 bases and J dropped 4 bases, with 13 bases sitting between them. The CDR3 DNA reads TGCAGCGTTGCCCCGACAGGCCCAGAGACCCAGTACTTC. Residues: CSVAPTGPETQYF.

A few counts support this clonotype. V and J are TRBV29-1 and TRBJ2-5; 14 bases fit TRBD2. The CDR3 runs to 15 residues. Trimming removed 3 bases from V and 5 bases from J; junction bases left unmatched: 5. Per the germline V gene, CDR1 is SQVTM and CDR2 is ANQGSEA. This CDR3 is CSVEGTSGSFETQYF. The CDR3 nucleotides are TGCAGCGTTGAGGGGACTAGCGGGAGTTTTGAGACCCAGTACTTC.

This clonotype has at least ten counts. The chain joins TRBV4-1 to TRBJ2-7; 10 nucleotides agree with TRBD2. The germline CDR1 and CDR2 sequences are MGHRA and YSYEKL. J lost 1 base, V lost 1 base, and 7 bases had no gene match. CDR3 size: 17 residues. The CDR3 DNA reads as TGCGCCAGCAGCCAAGGATTCGGACTAGCGGCGTCCTACGAGCAGTACTTC. This codes for CASSQGFGLAASYEQYF.

The chain is built from TRBV20-1 and TRBJ2-4, with 7 bases identical to TRBD2. Per germline, CDR1 DFQATT and CDR2 SNEGSKA (reference sequence). The CDR3 totals 14 residues. J lost 0 bases, V lost 6 bases, and 5 bases had no gene match. CDR3 in DNA: TGCAGTGCCAGACTAGCCCCAGCCAAAAACATTCAGTACTTC. Translating gives CSARLAPAKNIQYF.

This clonotype appeared a few times. J is TRBJ1-4 and V is TRBV28; D might be TRBD1 (6 bases). The germline V gene has CDR1 MDHEN and CDR2 SYDVKM. Between the trimmed V and J ends, which lost 6 bases and 4 bases, there was a span of 15 bases. There are 15 residues in the CDR3. The CDR3 DNA is TGTGCCAGCAGCCAAAGCGGGACAAATAATGAAAAACTGTTTTTT. Translation gives CASSQSGTNNEKLFF.

The V and J genes are TRBV4-3 and TRBJ2-1; 13 positions match TRBD2. J lost 0 bases, V lost 3 bases, and 8 bases had no gene match. This CDR3 spans 19 amino acids. Per germline, CDR1 LGHNA and CDR2 YSLEER. The CDR3 DNA sequence: TGCGCCAGCAGCCAGGCGGGACTAGCGGGATTGAGCTCCTACAATGAGCAGTTCTTC. This encodes CASSQAGLAGLSSYNEQFF.

The chain recombines TRBV5-1 with TRBJ2-1, with no clear D. V dropped 2 bases and J dropped 2 bases, with 11 bases sitting between them. The CDR3 covers 15 residues. Germline V gene sequence: CDR1 SGHRS, CDR2 YFSETQ. The CDR3: CASSLKVAPYNEQFF. The CDR3 nucleotides read TGCGCCAGCAGCTTAAAGGTCGCGCCCTACAATGAGCAGTTCTTC.

The rearrangement links TRBV7-8 to TRBJ1-5, with D possibly being TRBD1 (6 bases). V shed 3 bases and J shed 3 bases, with 12 bases lying between them. There are 15 residues in the CDR3. CDR1 is SGHVS, CDR2 FQNEAQ, per germline. The CDR3 DNA sequence: TGTGCCAGCAGCTTTTTGACAGGACCCAATCAGCCCCAGCATTTT. Its protein is CASSFLTGPNQPQHF.

J is TRBJ2-3 and V is TRBV4-3; TRBD2 agrees at 10 bases. The CDR3 consists of 16 residues. V lost 1 base to trimming and J lost 9 bases; unmatched junction nucleotides: 10. Germline V gene data show CDR1 as LGHNA and CDR2 as YSLEER. CDR3 DNA sequence: TGCGCCAGCAGCCAAGGGGTAGCGGGAGGCCTTGAGACGCAGTATTTT. Translation gives CASSQGVAGGLETQYF.

This clonotype was detected only a few times. The rearrangement joins TRBV7-2 to TRBJ2-1; D uncertain. Germline CDR1 is SGHTA and CDR2 is FQGNSA. V lost 1 base and J 6 bases, leaving 19 bases between the germline ends. The CDR3 is made up of 17 amino acids. CDR3 bases: TGTGCCAGCAGCTTAGGCGGTATCTCGTGGGCTATCAATGAGCAGTTCTTC. Its translation is CASSLGGISWAINEQFF.

The J gene is TRBJ2-1, the V gene TRBV29-1, with 7 bases lining up with TRBD2. Unmatched junction bases numbered 11, after V lost 2 bases and J lost 10 bases. The germline CDR1 and CDR2 sequences are SQVTM and ANQGSEA. The CDR3 runs to 14 residues. The CDR3 loop is CSVERDYYGTEQFF. The CDR3 bases are TGCAGCGTTGAAAGGGACTACTATGGCACGGAGCAGTTCTTC.

The V call is TRBV21-1, the J call TRBJ1-2. TRBV21-1 is a listed pseudogene. There are 15 residues in the CDR3. The CDR3 sequence is CASSRAGRGDYGYTF. The CDR3 DNA sequence: TGTGCCAGCAGCAGGGCGGGGAGGGGAGACTATGGCTACACCTTC.

This chain joins TRBV20-1 and TRBJ1-2; TRBD1 might be the D (6 bases). V gave up 2 bases and J gave up 8 bases, with 15 bases separating them. Germline V CDR1 and CDR2: DFQATT, SNEGSKA (reference sequence). The CDR3 length is 13 residues. CDR3 in amino acids: CSARKSGAGGYTF. In nucleotides, the CDR3 is TGCAGTGCTAGAAAATCGGGGGCCGGCGGCTACACCTTC.

This chain uses TRBV12-3 or TRBV12-4 with TRBJ2-7, with TRBD1 matching over 10 bases. This CDR3 has 15 residues. The ends lost 5 bases at V and 2 bases at J; junction bases unmatched: 6. This CDR3 reads CASSPSGTGAYEQYF. The DNA of the CDR3 is TGTGCCAGCAGTCCTTCCGGGACAGGGGCCTACGAGCAGTACTTC.

CDR3 nucleotides: TGCAGCGCCGGGGCTAGCGGGGACCAGGGGTACAATGAGCAGTTCTTC. This gives the protein CSAGASGDQGYNEQFF. This chain joins TRBV29-1 and TRBJ2-1; the match to TRBD2 covers 9 bases. V lost 7 bases and J lost 4; bases outside the gene matches: 14. This CDR3 has 16 amino acids. CDR1 SQVTM and CDR2 ANQGSEA come from the germline V gene.

The genes are TRBV4-3 and TRBJ2-4; D is undetermined. The DNA end is a closer match to TRBJ2-5, so the J assignment may be wrong. The CDR3 loop spans 15 amino acids. Looked up from germline, CDR1 is LGHNA and CDR2 is YSLEER. The CDR3 loop reads CASSQETRDGETQYF. The CDR3 DNA follows: TGCGCCAGCAGCCAAGAAACCCGAGACGGGGAGACCCAGTACTTC.

The chain recombines TRBV6-2 or TRBV6-3 with TRBJ2-1; 7 bases are a match to TRBD1. The CDR3 contains 17 residues. From germline, CDR1 is MNHEY and CDR2 SVGEGT. Trimming took 2 bases from V and 1 from J; bases not matched to a gene: 8. CDR3 nucleotides: TGTGCCAGCAGTTACGACCCGGGACAGCCTTCCTACAATGAGCAGTTCTTC. Residues: CASSYDPGQPSYNEQFF.

The chain couples TRBV2 to TRBJ1-1; no definite D call. Trimming shortened V by 5 bases and J by 1 base, and 14 bases separated the two germline ends. Germline CDR1 and CDR2: SNHLY and FYNNEI. The CDR3 sequence is 15 residues long. The CDR3 DNA follows: TGTGCCAGCAGTCTAACACACCCTTGGAACACTGAAGCTTTCTTT. Protein product: CASSLTHPWNTEAFF.

The chain carries TRBV20-1 and TRBJ1-2; the D gene is possibly TRBD1 (6 bases). V dropped 6 bases and J dropped 4 bases, with 21 bases sitting between them. CDR3 length: 15 amino acids. The germline V gene has CDR1 DFQATT and CDR2 SNEGSKA (reference sequence). The CDR3 region is CSANPGLQGGYGYTF. CDR3 DNA: TGCAGTGCCAACCCCGGCCTACAGGGAGGCTATGGCTACACCTTC.